This T cell receptor beta chain was obtained from a study of early stage breast cancer tumors. Study at large: ER+/PR+/HER2- status applied to about 70% of the 16 invasive breast tumors. Study conclusions and caveats: Chain pairing and CD4, CD8 or FOXP3 expression were not captured. Tumors had 2.5 to 3-fold higher T cell density and higher clonality than adjacent normal breast tissue. Tumor and normal breast were distinguished via blood comparison in about 90% of the 16 patients.

Germline-derived CDR1 and CDR2 are MGHRA and YSYEKL. V shed 0 bases and J shed 0 bases, with 8 bases lying between them. CDR3 length: 15 residues. On this clone itself: The antigen is unknown.

Sequenced by immunoSEQ multiplex PCR; TCRdb stores in-frame clones only, minus some. The sample holds more than 55,000 clones; over 80% are singletons and the top ten take 4% to 5%. The chain combines TRBV4-1 with TRBJ1-1; D is ambiguous. The sequencing input was blood. The origin of this receptor is a person aged 40-50 years with breast cancer. The CDR3 bases are TGCGCCAGCAGCCAAGACGGCAGCATGAACACTGAAGCTTTCTTT. It codes for CASSQDGSMNTEAFF.